This T cell receptor (beta chain) was found in a study of response to subunit inactivated influenza vaccine. Notes on the study in general: Only a handful of new T cells, the authors suggested, are recruited with each seasonal influenza vaccination.

The CDR3 covers 14 residues. Germline-derived CDR1 and CDR2 are DFQATT and SNEGSKA (reference sequence). V gave up 0 bases and J gave up 3 bases, with 12 bases separating them. MiXCR, applied by TCRdb to the RT-PCR reads, yields one record per CDR3 protein. The sample shows hundreds of thousands of distinct CDR3 sequences, roughly 13% of them seen only once. This clonotype turned up a few times. The antigen remains undetermined. The sequenced sample was PBMCs from blood, obtained about 40 days after vaccination. The genes are TRBV20-1 and TRBJ2-7; possible D gene TRBD2, 5 bases. The receptor was isolated from a man in his forties or fifties who received an inactivated influenza vaccine. CDR3 coding DNA: TGCAGTGCTAGAGATGTCCGGGGAATCTACGAGCAGTACTTC. Translated, it gives CSARDVRGIYEQYF.